Below are 5 T cell receptor beta chains sequenced from a single sample in a study of blood T cells in healthy people across ages. Primers used in a second PCR of about 6 to 12 cycles were a sample-barcoded 5' primer and a J-beta primer mix. Each CDR3 protein is one row after TCRdb ran MiXCR on the 5' RACE reads. The sample has approximately 1,100,000 distinct CDR3 sequences; roughly 45% are singletons. Sequencing input: blood. The receptors shown here come from a woman aged 60 to 75 in good health.

V usage is TRBV20-1 and J usage is TRBJ2-5, with 10 positions matching TRBD2. CDR1 and CDR2 from the germline V gene are DFQATT and SNEGSKA (reference sequence). The CDR3 has 16 amino acids. Unmatched junction bases numbered 13, after V lost 5 bases and J lost 4 bases. CDR3 nucleotides: TGCAGTGCTTTTGTTATAGCGGGAGGTAGGAGAGAGACCCAGTACTTC. Encoded protein: CSAFVIAGGRRETQYF.

The chain employs TRBV7-9 and TRBJ2-7; 15 positions match TRBD2. Germline loops: CDR1 SEHNR, CDR2 FQNEAQ (reference sequence). The length of the CDR3 is 19 residues. The V gene end was trimmed by 5 bases and the J gene end by 0 bases; junction bases not matched to a gene: 11. The CDR3 region has the DNA TGTGCCAGCAGCCCATGGACTAGCGGGAGGGCCGGGGACTCCTACGAGCAGTACTTC. This codes for CASSPWTSGRAGDSYEQYF.

This clonotype appeared a few times. V usage is TRBV6-5 and J usage is TRBJ2-7; TRBD1 matches at 7 bases. CDR1 is MNHEY and CDR2 is SVGAGI in the germline V gene. The CDR3 totals 14 residues. After removal of 6 bases from V and 3 bases from J, the junction contained 8 bases not matched to a gene. CDR3 nucleotide sequence: TGTGCCAGCAGCTCTCCAGGGGGTAACTACGAGCAGTACTTC. This encodes CASSSPGGNYEQYF.

In its sample, this clonotype was seen a few times. The chain has TRBV7-8 and TRBJ2-7, with 9 nucleotides matching TRBD1. The V and J ends lost 4 bases and 6 bases, in that order; junction bases with no gene match: 7. The CDR3 spans 14 residues. Germline V gene sequence: CDR1 SGHVS, CDR2 FQNEAQ. The CDR3 DNA sequence: TGTGCCAGCAGCTCTGGGACAGGGAGAGCCGAGCAGTACTTC. The encoded protein is CASSSGTGRAEQYF. Looking up the rest from reference TRBV7-8 and TRBJ2-7 gives the full variable domain: GAGVSQSPRYKVAKRGQDVALRCDPISGHVSLFWYQQALGQGPEFLTYFQNEAQLDKSGLPSDRFFAERPEGSVSTLKIQRTQQEDSAVYLCASSSGTGRAEQYFGPGTRLTVT.

The sample holds a few counts of this clonotype. The chain employs TRBV15 and TRBJ2-4; 7 bases are a match to TRBD1. Germline trimming cut 0 bases from V and 4 bases from J; bases unmatched to any gene: 3. The CDR3 spans 15 residues. Germline CDR1 LNHNV, CDR2 YYDKDF (reference sequence). CDR3 sequence (DNA): TGTGCCACCAGCAGAGACAAGACAGGGAAAAACATTCAGTACTTC. Amino acid sequence: CATSRDKTGKNIQYF.